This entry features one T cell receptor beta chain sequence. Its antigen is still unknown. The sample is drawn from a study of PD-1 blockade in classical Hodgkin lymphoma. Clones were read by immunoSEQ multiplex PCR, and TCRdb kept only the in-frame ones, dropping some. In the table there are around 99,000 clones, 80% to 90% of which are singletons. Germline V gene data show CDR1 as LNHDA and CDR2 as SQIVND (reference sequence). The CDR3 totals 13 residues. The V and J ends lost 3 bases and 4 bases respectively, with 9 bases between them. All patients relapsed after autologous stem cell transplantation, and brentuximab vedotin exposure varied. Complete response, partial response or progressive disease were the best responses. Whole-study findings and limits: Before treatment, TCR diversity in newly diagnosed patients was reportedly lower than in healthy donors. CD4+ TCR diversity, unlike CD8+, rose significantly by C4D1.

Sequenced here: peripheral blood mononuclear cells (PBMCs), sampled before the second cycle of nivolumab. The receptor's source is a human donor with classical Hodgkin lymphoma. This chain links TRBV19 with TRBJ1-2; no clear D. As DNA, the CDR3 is TGTGCCAGTAGTATCCCGGAAAGCTATGGCTACACCTTC. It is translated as CASSIPESYGYTF.